This TCR beta chain was sequenced in a study of T cells after yellow fever vaccination. CDR3 length: 13 residues. V was clipped by 5 bases and J by 3 bases, with 11 bases between them. Germline CDR1 SEHNR, CDR2 FQNEAQ (reference sequence). MiXCR was run by TCRdb on the 5' RACE reads, yielding one entry per CDR3 protein. The repertoire holds some 320,000 distinct CDR3 sequences, with 3.5% to 4.5% as singletons. This clonotype was counted ten times or more. The TCR originated in a man between 18 and 29 years old who received the YFV17D yellow fever vaccine. The genes are TRBV7-9 and TRBJ2-7; D might be TRBD1 or TRBD2, each matching 5 bases. Sequencing was performed on PBMCs, taken 15 days after the yellow fever booster vaccination. The CDR3 DNA follows: TGTGCCAGCAGCACGGGACGGAGCTACGAGCAGTACTTC. Translating gives CASSTGRSYEQYF.